This T cell receptor beta chain was identified in a study of T-cell reconstitution after alpha-beta-depleted transplantation in children. Study-wide results and caveats: The high TCRbeta diversity at day 60 in some patients came from surviving recipient T cells and thymic progenitors.

CDR1 WNHNN and CDR2 SYGVQD come from the germline V gene (reference sequence). Trimming pared 3 bases from V and 1 base from J, leaving 6 bases between. The CDR3 consists of 14 residues. Preparation of the TCRbeta library was carried out with unique molecular identifiers. From the PCR reads, TCRdb called clonotypes with MiXCR, one entry per CDR3 protein. The sample lists about 540,000 distinct CDR3 sequences; 27% were seen once. This clonotype appeared a few times. The antigen is not known. The V gene is TRBV10-1, the J gene TRBJ2-2, with D unresolved. The receptor comes from a boy younger than two with Wiskott-Aldrich syndrome, due to receive a stem cell transplant. Material: PBMCs, obtained before TCRalphabeta/CD19-depleted stem cell transplant. In DNA, the CDR3 is TGCGCCAGCAGTGAAGGGATGAACACCGGGGAGCTGTTTTTT. Encoded protein: CASSEGMNTGELFF.